This TCR beta chain was sequenced in a study of blood T cell repertoires in COVID-19. Study-wide context: Researchers got acute and convalescent COVID-19 samples from the United States, Italy and Spain.

In terms of age and location, participants ranged from roughly 18 to 95 years and lived in about two dozen US areas. The study assigned cohorts using participant-reported clinical history. Generated by immunoSEQ multiplex PCR, the TCRdb table keeps only in-frame clones and is missing some. The sample holds over 250,000 clones, 90% seen once. V gave up 0 bases and J gave up 2 bases; unmatched junction bases: 6. The CDR3 contains 16 residues. Germline CDR1 MNHEY, CDR2 SVGEGT. The sequence was obtained from a woman in her 30s who had recovered from COVID-19. Sequenced material: PBMCs or T cells enriched from blood (not recorded which). This chain uses TRBV6-2 or TRBV6-3 with TRBJ2-5, with 7 bases aligning to TRBD2. The DNA of the CDR3 is TGTGCCAGCAGTTACTCGGGGCTAGCGGCTCAAGAGACCCAGTACTTC. Translated, it gives CASSYSGLAAQETQYF.